These 5 T cell receptor beta chains originate from one sample sequenced in a study of CD8+ T cells in alopecia areata. Extraction of RNA preceded its reverse transcription into cDNA, which served as the sequencing template. Profiled with immunoSEQ multiplex PCR; TCRdb holds only in-frame clones, not every one. The table lists 150,000 to 200,000 clones, around 60% of them singletons. Treatment of the sample: oral pan-JAK inhibitor, 5-10 mg twice daily. The specimen comprised CD4+ T cells sorted from blood, sampled between weeks 47 and 50, from a patient treated with tofacitinib. Every receptor here comes from a human donor with alopecia areata.

The chain joins TRBV2 to TRBJ2-3; TRBD2 is a possible D gene (5 bases). The CDR3 length is 13 residues. With 6 bases removed from V and 4 bases from J, the gap between germline ends came to 11 bases. The germline V gene has CDR1 SNHLY and CDR2 FYNNEI. The CDR3 bases are TGTGCCAGCAGAGCGATGAGGGCAGATACGCAGTATTTT. Its protein product is CASRAMRADTQYF.

This chain links TRBV30 with TRBJ2-3; D gene ambiguous. Germline CDR1 is GTSNPN and CDR2 is SVGIG (reference sequence). The CDR3 length is 13 residues. V was trimmed by 2 bases and J by 6 bases, leaving 12 bases between them. CDR3 region: CAWSLTLDDTQYF. The CDR3 DNA follows: TGTGCCTGGAGTCTTACCTTGGATGATACGCAGTATTTT.

V usage is TRBV29-1 and J usage is TRBJ2-7, with D perhaps matching TRBD1 or TRBD2 (5 bases each). The CDR3 runs 13 residues. Germline V gene sequence: CDR1 SQVTM, CDR2 ANQGSEA. The CDR3 reads CNKSGQGKDEQYF. DNA of the CDR3: TGCAACAAATCGGGGCAGGGTAAGGACGAGCAGTACTTC.

This chain connects TRBV29-1 to TRBJ1-1; 9 nucleotides line up with TRBD1. CDR3 size: 13 residues. After removal of 4 bases from V and 5 bases from J, the junction contained 5 bases not matched to a gene. Germline V CDR1 and CDR2: SQVTM, ANQGSEA. The CDR3 here is CSVGEQGATEAFF. The CDR3 DNA sequence: TGCAGCGTTGGTGAACAGGGGGCAACTGAAGCTTTCTTT.

Here the CDR3 DNA reads TGTGCCAGCAGCTCATCTCAGGGGGTAGCCAGTGAGCAGTTCTTC. Protein sequence: CASSSSQGVASEQFF. The chain is built from TRBV14 and TRBJ2-1; 7 bases fit TRBD1. CDR3 length equals 15 residues. Trimming cost V 5 bases and J 9 bases; bases outside gene matches: 13. Germline V gene data show CDR1 as SGHDN and CDR2 as FVKESK.